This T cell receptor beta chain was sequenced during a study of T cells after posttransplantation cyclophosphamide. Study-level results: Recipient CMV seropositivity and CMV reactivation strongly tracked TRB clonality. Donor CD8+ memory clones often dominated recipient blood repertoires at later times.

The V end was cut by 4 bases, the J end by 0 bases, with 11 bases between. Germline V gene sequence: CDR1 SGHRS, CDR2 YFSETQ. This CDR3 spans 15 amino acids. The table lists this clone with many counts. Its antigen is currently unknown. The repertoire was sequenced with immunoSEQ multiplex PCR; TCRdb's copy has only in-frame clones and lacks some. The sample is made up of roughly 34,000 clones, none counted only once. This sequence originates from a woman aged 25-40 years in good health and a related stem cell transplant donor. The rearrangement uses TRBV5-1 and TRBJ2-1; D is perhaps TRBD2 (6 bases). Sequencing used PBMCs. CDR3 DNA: TGCGCCAGCAGCCACGGGGGTCGCTCCTACAATGAGCAGTTCTTC. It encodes CASSHGGRSYNEQFF.